A single T cell receptor (beta chain) is shown here with its context. This entry belongs to a study of T cell changes during pregnancy in multiple sclerosis. TCRdb's copy holds only in-frame clones and misses some; the assay was immunoSEQ multiplex PCR. The profile shows approximately 28,000 clones, more than 75% of them singletons. V shed 1 base, J shed 7 bases, and the junction held 14 bases outside the gene matches. The CDR3 is 18 amino acids. Per germline, CDR1 LGHNA and CDR2 YSLEER. This sequence was found in a female donor with multiple sclerosis, enrolled in a pregnancy study. V usage is TRBV4-3 and J usage is TRBJ2-1; the match to TRBD2 covers 9 bases. Sequencing was performed on CD8+ T cells from peripheral blood mononuclear cells, taken after pregnancy. CDR3 DNA sequence: TGCGCCAGCAGCCAAGGGGACTATCTAGCGGGGCTGGGGAATGAGCAGTTCTTC. It encodes CASSQGDYLAGLGNEQFF.